This T cell receptor beta chain came from a study of T cells in Graves' hyperthyroidism and ophthalmopathy. This CDR3 has 13 amino acids. V shed 7 bases and J 4 bases; nucleotides not matched to a gene: 9. CDR1 and CDR2 (germline): DFQATT, SNEGSKA (reference sequence). Amplified regions were TCR beta CDR3 sequences from RNA transcripts. In the first-round RT-PCR of the TCR CDR3, the HTBI primer set was used. TCRdb recomputed calls from the multiplex PCR reads with MiXCR, one row per CDR3 protein. The table lists about 640,000 distinct CDR3 sequences, 20% to 25% of them singletons, with roughly a third in the top ten.

Material: blood. This TCR was sampled from a man aged 30 to 45 with Graves' ophthalmopathy. J is TRBJ2-7 and V is TRBV20-1, with TRBD2 matching over 8 bases. The CDR3 sequence: CSVLGRAGYEQYF. DNA for the CDR3: TGCAGTGTTCTCGGGAGGGCCGGATACGAGCAGTACTTC.